These T cell receptor beta chains were read from a single sample in a study of blood T cells in healthy people across ages. TCRdb ran MiXCR on the 5' RACE reads and lists one entry per CDR3 protein. Of approximately 2,000,000 distinct CDR3 sequences detected, roughly two fifths appear once; the ten largest clones hold roughly 23%. Specimen: blood. All receptors derive from a human donor in good health. The CDR3 runs from the conserved cysteine through the conserved F or W. A D gene is named only where the DNA matches it firmly. Rows give clone size only sometimes, using once, few, many, or a class for an expanded clone.

.	.	TRBV6-2/TRBV6-3	TRBJ1-1	CASSYSRGLNTEAFF	TGTGCCAGCAGTTACTCCCGCGGCCTTAACACTGAAGCTTTCTTT
.	.	TRBV12-3/TRBV12-4	TRBJ2-7	CASSNPNARGPYEQYF	TGTGCCAGCAGCAACCCCAACGCGCGGGGACCCTACGAGCAGTACTTC
TRBD2	few	TRBV4-1	TRBJ2-1	CASSQGLAGDSYNEQFF	TGCGCCAGCAGCCAAGGACTAGCGGGGGACTCCTACAATGAGCAGTTCTTC
.	.	TRBV7-2	TRBJ2-1	CASTRVGAEQFF	TGTGCCAGCACAAGGGTCGGCGCTGAGCAGTTCTTC
.	.	TRBV7-2	TRBJ1-2	CASIQGVGGYTF	TGTGCCAGCATCCAGGGAGTTGGAGGCTACACCTTC
.	few	TRBV20-1	TRBJ2-5	CSANRLGETQYF	TGCAGCGCGAACCGACTGGGAGAGACCCAGTACTTC
.	few	TRBV29-1	TRBJ2-7	CSVDPGGGQQYF	TGCAGCGTTGATCCCGGGGGAGGCCAGCAGTACTTC
.	.	TRBV4-2	TRBJ2-5	CASSQERRQEVAYERYF	TGTGCCAGCAGCCAAGAAAGGCGACAGGAGGTGGCCTACGAGCGGTACTTC
TRBD2	few	TRBV7-2	TRBJ2-5	CASSSLGLAGGETQYF	TGTGCCAGCAGCTCGCTCGGACTAGCGGGTGGGGAGACCCAGTACTTC
.	.	TRBV2	TRBJ2-1	CASSVGEQFF	TGTGCCAGTTCAGTGGGAGAGCAGTTCTTC
.	many	TRBV18	TRBJ2-2	CASSLSGGRVAGELFF	TGTGCCAGCTCACTTTCCGGGGGGCGAGTCGCCGGGGAGCTGTTTTTT
TRBD1	.	TRBV20-1	TRBJ2-5	CSAKGQWGQETQYF	TGCAGTGCAAAGGGACAGTGGGGGCAAGAGACCCAGTACTTC
.	few	TRBV5-1	TRBJ2-6	CASSPPRVSSGANVLTF	TGCGCCAGCAGCCCTCCCAGGGTCAGTTCTGGGGCCAACGTCCTGACTTTC
.	many	TRBV7-2	TRBJ2-1	CASSLAGGGNNEQFF	TGTGCCAGCAGCTTAGCTGGGGGAGGAAACAATGAGCAGTTCTTC
.	.	TRBV27	TRBJ2-1	CASSLDHISYNGQFF	TGTGCCAGCAGTTTAGACCATATCTCCTACAATGGGCAGTTCTTC
.	.	TRBV4-3	TRBJ1-1	CASSHGGSVTEAFF	TGCGCCAGCAGCCACGGGGGGTCGGTCACTGAAGCTTTCTTT
.	.	TRBV7-9	TRBJ2-7	CASSLVSPRNEQYF	TGTGCCAGCAGCTTAGTATCACCGCGGAACGAGCAGTACTTC
TRBD1	.	TRBV27	TRBJ1-1	CASSLGAGGNEAFF	TGTGCCAGCAGTTTGGGGGCAGGGGGTAATGAAGCTTTCTTT
.	many	TRBV6-2/TRBV6-3	TRBJ1-6	CASRFVNSPLHF	TGTGCCAGCAGATTCGTAAATTCACCCCTCCACTTT
.	few	TRBV10-3	TRBJ1-1	CAISESWRDTEAFF	TGTGCCATCAGTGAGTCGTGGAGGGACACTGAAGCTTTCTTT
.	.	TRBV6-1	TRBJ2-7	CASSEQREYEQYF	TGTGCCAGCAGTGAACAAAGGGAATACGAGCAGTACTTC
.	.	TRBV7-2	TRBJ2-3	CASRVSRSGQYF	TGTGCCAGCAGGGTCTCACGTTCAGGGCAGTATTTT
.	few	TRBV11-3	TRBJ1-2	CASSAEWDMPHGYTF	TGTGCCAGCAGCGCCGAATGGGACATGCCCCATGGCTACACCTTC
.	few	TRBV2	TRBJ2-7	CASSVGLPGSEQYF	TGTGCCAGCAGTGTGGGGCTCCCGGGAAGCGAGCAGTACTTC
.	few	TRBV27	TRBJ2-1	CASSPTPTGWTDNEQFF	TGTGCCAGCAGTCCGACCCCCACAGGGTGGACGGACAATGAGCAGTTCTTC
.	.	TRBV4-1	TRBJ1-1	CASSWRRAGNTEAFF	TGCGCCAGCAGCTGGCGCAGGGCGGGGAACACTGAAGCTTTCTTT
TRBD2	many	TRBV6-5	TRBJ2-3	CASSYSSWGGDTQYF	TGTGCCAGCAGTTACTCGTCGTGGGGGGGAGATACGCAGTATTTT
.	.	TRBV10-3	TRBJ2-1	CAIRVVASMNEQFF	TGTGCCATCAGGGTGGTGGCTAGCATGAATGAGCAGTTCTTC
.	few	TRBV20-1	TRBJ1-6	CSARTGVVYNSPLHF	TGCAGTGCTAGGACAGGAGTGGTCTATAATTCACCCCTCCACTTT
TRBD2	many	TRBV9	TRBJ2-1	CASSVSGGGYNEQFF	TGTGCCAGCAGCGTAAGCGGGGGGGGATACAATGAGCAGTTCTTC
.	.	TRBV12-3/TRBV12-4	TRBJ1-2	CASTPKGYGYTF	TGTGCCAGCACCCCTAAGGGCTATGGCTACACCTTC
TRBD1	.	TRBV5-5	TRBJ2-7	CASSLKPGQGSYEQYF	TGTGCCAGCAGCTTGAAACCGGGACAGGGGTCCTACGAGCAGTACTTC
.	few	TRBV7-9	TRBJ2-7	CASSPPDRNYEQYF	TGTGCCAGCAGCCCACCAGACCGTAACTACGAGCAGTACTTC
.	few	TRBV3-1	TRBJ1-2	CASSQADSSYGYTF	TGTGCCAGCAGCCAAGCTGACAGTAGCTATGGCTACACCTTC
TRBD1	few	TRBV29-1	TRBJ1-2	CSVTGGENDGYTF	TGCAGCGTCACAGGGGGAGAAAATGATGGCTACACCTTC
.	.	TRBV9	TRBJ2-1	CASSSDSTPWDEQFF	TGTGCCAGCAGCTCAGACTCCACCCCTTGGGATGAGCAGTTCTTC
.	many	TRBV10-3	TRBJ2-7	CAISESLALTYEQYF	TGTGCCATCAGTGAGTCTCTCGCCCTTACCTACGAGCAGTACTTC
.	.	TRBV7-2	TRBJ2-7	CASSLLPGEVEQYF	TGTGCCAGCAGCTTGTTACCTGGAGAGGTCGAGCAGTACTTC
.	few	TRBV20-1	TRBJ2-5	CSAIDRHRNRALETQYF	TGCAGTGCTATTGATCGTCATAGGAACAGGGCTCTCGAGACCCAGTACTTC
.	few	TRBV29-1	TRBJ1-2	CSVEIGTDYGYTF	TGCAGCGTTGAAATCGGGACGGACTATGGCTACACCTTC
.	.	TRBV28	TRBJ2-5	CASSFTHRAQETQYF	TGTGCCAGCAGTTTTACCCACAGGGCTCAAGAGACCCAGTACTTC
.	few	TRBV7-2	TRBJ2-1	CASSLMGDLNEQFF	TGTGCCAGCAGCTTAATGGGGGATCTCAATGAGCAGTTCTTC
.	.	TRBV5-1	TRBJ2-7	CASSLVSMRDYSYEQYF	TGCGCCAGCAGCTTGGTATCGATGAGGGATTACTCCTACGAGCAGTACTTC
TRBD1	few	TRBV15	TRBJ2-5	CATSGWTGMLETQYF	TGTGCCACCAGCGGTTGGACAGGGATGCTGGAGACCCAGTACTTC
.	.	TRBV5-5	TRBJ1-4	CASRNEGSEKLFF	TGTGCCAGCAGGAATGAGGGGAGTGAAAAACTGTTTTTT